The rows below give T cell receptor beta chains drawn from one sample of a study of cytomegalovirus exposure and HLA in healthy donors. Assay used: immunoSEQ multiplex PCR; TCRdb lists only in-frame clones, some missing. This table holds roughly 150,000 clones, about 70% found once. Sequencing input: PBMCs. The source of these receptors is a man aged 60 to 75 in good health and CMV-seronegative. The CDR3 runs from the conserved cysteine through the conserved F or W. The D gene is left open where the match is weak. The size field is filled for only some rows; it gives once, few, many or a size class.

>TRBJ2-2|.|TRBD2|TRBV14
CASSLGSGRGITGELFF
TGTGCCAGCAGCCTGGGAAGCGGGAGAGGTATCACCGGGGAGCTGTTTTTT
>TRBJ2-1|.|.|TRBV10-1
CASSGGHLYNEQFF
TGCGCCAGCAGTGGGGGACATCTCTACAATGAGCAGTTCTTC
>TRBJ2-1|once|TRBD2|TRBV19
CASSPQPLVAGVDEQFF
TGTGCCAGTAGTCCACAACCTCTGGTAGCGGGAGTCGATGAGCAGTTCTTC
>TRBJ1-4|.|.|TRBV10-3
CAISEYQASQNEKLFF
TGTGCCATCAGTGAGTATCAGGCATCCCAGAATGAAAAACTGTTTTTT
>TRBJ2-1|.|TRBD1|TRBV5-1
CASSGTGVHNEQFF
TGCGCCAGCTCCGGGACAGGTGTCCACAATGAGCAGTTCTTC
>TRBJ2-2|once|TRBD2|TRBV5-1
CASGGLAGTGELFF
TGCGCCAGTGGGGGACTAGCGGGAACCGGGGAGCTGTTTTTT
>TRBJ2-1|.|.|TRBV5-1
CASSLVASSDNEQFF
TGCGCCAGCAGCTTGGTAGCTAGTTCGGACAATGAGCAGTTCTTC
>TRBJ2-1|.|.|TRBV6-1
CASSEKGMAQVARNEQFF
TGTGCCAGCAGTGAAAAGGGAATGGCACAGGTAGCCAGAAATGAGCAGTTCTTC
>TRBJ2-1|.|TRBD2|TRBV4-2
CASSQATSGTNEQFF
TGTGCCAGCAGCCAAGCGACTAGCGGGACAAATGAGCAGTTCTTC
>TRBJ2-4|few|TRBD1|TRBV18
CASSPETGVPKNIQYF
TGTGCCAGCTCACCCGAGACAGGGGTTCCCAAAAACATTCAGTACTTC
>TRBJ2-1|.|TRBD2|TRBV7-3
CASSSQAGVGKNEQFF
TGTGCCAGCAGTTCCCAAGCGGGAGTTGGAAAAAATGAGCAGTTCTTC
>TRBJ1-1|few|.|TRBV6-5
CASGDGEGTEAFF
TGTGCCAGCGGCGACGGGGAGGGAACTGAAGCTTTCTTT
>TRBJ2-7|.|TRBD1|TRBV6-5
CASRTGGLSYEQYF
TGTGCCAGCAGGACAGGGGGCCTTTCCTACGAGCAGTACTTC
>TRBJ2-1|few|.|TRBV27
CASSFRRDEQFF
TGTGCCAGCAGTTTTCGGAGAGATGAGCAGTTCTTC
>TRBJ2-7|.|TRBD1|TRBV7-8
CASSVPGQGPYEQYF
TGTGCCAGCAGCGTACCGGGACAGGGACCCTACGAGCAGTACTTC
>TRBJ2-7|.|.|TRBV9
CASSARGGAGYEQYF
TGTGCCAGCAGCGCACGAGGGGGAGCCGGTTACGAGCAGTACTTC